The clone carrying this T cell receptor (beta chain) was seen repeatedly, ten times or more. Its antigen is unknown. TCRdb called the RT-PCR reads again in MiXCR, with one record for every CDR3 protein. The sample has a few hundred thousand distinct CDR3 sequences, around 13% seen once; the top ten hold 8.5% to 14%. The record originates from a study of response to subunit inactivated influenza vaccine. Whole-study results and caveats: It was the authors' suggestion that each seasonal influenza vaccination recruits few new T cells.

The V gene lost 4 bases and the J gene lost 5 bases, with 11 bases spanning the gap. This CDR3 has 12 amino acids. CDR1 and CDR2 (germline): SQVTM, ANQGSEA. This material consisted of PBMCs from blood, taken 12 days after vaccination. The clonotype comes from a man aged 50 to 60 who received an inactivated influenza vaccine. J is TRBJ1-2 and V is TRBV29-1; no reliable D call. The CDR3 loop is CSVASGDYGYTF. DNA of the CDR3: TGCAGCGTTGCGTCCGGGGATTATGGCTACACCTTC.